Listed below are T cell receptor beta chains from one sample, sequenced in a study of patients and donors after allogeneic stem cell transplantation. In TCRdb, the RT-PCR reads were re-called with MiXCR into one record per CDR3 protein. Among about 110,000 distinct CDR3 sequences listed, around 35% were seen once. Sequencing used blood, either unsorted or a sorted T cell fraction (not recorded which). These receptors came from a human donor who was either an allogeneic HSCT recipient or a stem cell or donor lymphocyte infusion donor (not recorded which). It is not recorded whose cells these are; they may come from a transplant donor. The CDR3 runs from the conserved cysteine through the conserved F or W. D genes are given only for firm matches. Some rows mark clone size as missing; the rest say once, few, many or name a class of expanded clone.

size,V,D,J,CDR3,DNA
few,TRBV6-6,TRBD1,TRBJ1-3,CASTATGGASGNTIYF,TGTGCCAGCACCGCGACAGGGGGCGCCTCTGGAAACACCATATATTTT
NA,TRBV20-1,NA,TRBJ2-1,CSARRQSYNEQFF,TGCAGTGCTAGAAGACAGTCCTACAATGAGCAGTTCTTC
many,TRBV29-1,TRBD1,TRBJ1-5,CSAGTGRGQPQHF,TGCAGCGCTGGGACAGGGAGAGGTCAGCCCCAGCATTTT
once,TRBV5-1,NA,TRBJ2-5,CASSLANQGETQYF,TGCGCCAGCAGCTTGGCCAATCAGGGGGAGACCCAGTACTTC
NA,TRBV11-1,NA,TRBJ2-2,CASSSPGSGELFF,TGTGCCAGCAGCTCACCAGGGAGCGGGGAGCTGTTTTTT
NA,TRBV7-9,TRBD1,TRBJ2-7,CASSNTDRAYEQYF,TGTGCCAGCAGCAATACCGACAGGGCGTACGAGCAGTACTTC
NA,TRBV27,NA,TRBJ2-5,CASRPQPLWGETQYF,TGTGCCAGCAGGCCACAGCCTTTGTGGGGCGAGACCCAGTACTTC
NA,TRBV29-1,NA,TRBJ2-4,CSIRTVMVQYF,TGCAGCATTAGGACGGTGATGGTTCAGTACTTC
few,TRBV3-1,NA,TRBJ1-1,CASSPRRGGNTEAFF,TGTGCCAGCAGCCCGAGGAGGGGTGGAAACACTGAAGCTTTCTTT
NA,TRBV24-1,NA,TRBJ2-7,CATSDSRGGQNEQYF,TGTGCCACCAGTGATTCGAGGGGCGGACAGAACGAGCAGTACTTC
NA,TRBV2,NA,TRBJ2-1,CASSVKWWVYNEQFF,TGTGCCAGCAGCGTTAAGTGGTGGGTCTACAATGAGCAGTTCTTC
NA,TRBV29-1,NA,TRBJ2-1,CSVDPNEQFF,TGCAGCGTTGACCCTAATGAGCAGTTCTTC
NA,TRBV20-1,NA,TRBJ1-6,CSARAGASGSPLHF,TGCAGTGCTAGGGCAGGGGCATCAGGTTCACCCCTCCACTTT
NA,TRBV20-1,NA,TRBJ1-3,CSASTSSGNTIYF,TGCAGTGCTAGCACGAGCTCTGGAAACACCATATATTTT
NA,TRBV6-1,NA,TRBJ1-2,CASTPGYGYTF,TGTGCCAGTACTCCCGGGTACGGCTACACCTTC
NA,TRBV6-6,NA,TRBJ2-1,CASTKDSAYYNEQFF,TGTGCCAGCACCAAAGACTCAGCCTACTACAATGAGCAGTTCTTC
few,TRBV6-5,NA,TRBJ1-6,CASSYVHRAKRGNSPLHF,TGTGCCAGCAGTTACGTTCATCGAGCCAAACGGGGGAATTCACCCCTCCACTTT
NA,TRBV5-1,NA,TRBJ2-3,CASRSGTNTDTQYF,TGCGCCAGCCGCTCGGGAACTAACACAGATACGCAGTATTTT
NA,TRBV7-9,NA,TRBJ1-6,CASSFIGGGSPLHF,TGTGCCAGCAGCTTCATTGGGGGCGGATCACCCCTCCACTTT
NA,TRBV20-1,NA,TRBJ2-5,CSAVTGAETQYF,TGCAGTGCCGTGACAGGCGCCGAGACCCAGTACTTC
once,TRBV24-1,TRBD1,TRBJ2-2,CATRDPGTGTGELFF,TGTGCCACCAGAGACCCCGGGACAGGCACCGGGGAGCTGTTTTTT
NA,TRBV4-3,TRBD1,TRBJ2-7,CASSHKTGGYEQYF,TGCGCCAGCAGCCACAAGACAGGGGGCTACGAGCAGTACTTC
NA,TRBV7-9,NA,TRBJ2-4,CASSLTRPDIQYF,TGTGCCAGCAGCTTGACTAGACCAGACATTCAGTACTTC
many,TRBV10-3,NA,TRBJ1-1,CAIRNGTRQNTEAFF,TGTGCCATCAGAAACGGAACACGGCAGAACACTGAAGCTTTCTTT
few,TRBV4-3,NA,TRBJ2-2,CASSQYLPRTMNTGELFF,TGCGCCAGCAGCCAATACCTCCCGAGGACAATGAACACCGGGGAGCTGTTTTTT
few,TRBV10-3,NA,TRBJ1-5,CAISESRSNQPQHF,TGTGCCATCAGTGAGTCGCGGAGCAATCAGCCCCAGCATTTT
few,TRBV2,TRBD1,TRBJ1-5,CASSGQGANQPQHF,TGTGCCAGCAGCGGACAGGGGGCCAATCAGCCCCAGCATTTT
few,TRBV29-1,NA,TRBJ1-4,CSVKRGGEKLFF,TGCAGCGTTAAGAGGGGAGGTGAAAAACTGTTTTTT
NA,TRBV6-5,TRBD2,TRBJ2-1,CASSSQSGRAYNEQFF,TGTGCCAGCAGTTCCCAGAGCGGGAGGGCCTACAATGAGCAGTTCTTC
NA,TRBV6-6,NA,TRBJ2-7,CASSTDRLGYEQYF,TGTGCCAGCAGTACCGACAGGTTAGGTTACGAGCAGTACTTC
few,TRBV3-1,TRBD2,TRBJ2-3,CASSPASGVSDTQYF,TGTGCCAGCAGCCCCGCTAGCGGGGTCTCAGATACGCAGTATTTT
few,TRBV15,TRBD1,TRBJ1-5,CATRTGFQPQHF,TGTGCCACCAGGACAGGGTTTCAGCCCCAGCATTTT
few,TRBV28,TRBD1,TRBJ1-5,CASSAYQGARQPQHF,TGTGCCAGCAGTGCCTATCAGGGGGCAAGGCAGCCCCAGCATTTT
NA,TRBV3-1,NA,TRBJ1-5,CASSPFGRLNQPQHF,TGTGCCAGCAGCCCCTTCGGACGGCTCAATCAGCCCCAGCATTTT
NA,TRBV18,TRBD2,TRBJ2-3,CASSPPAGGSPDTQYF,TGTGCCAGCTCACCACCTGCGGGGGGCTCACCCGATACGCAGTATTTT
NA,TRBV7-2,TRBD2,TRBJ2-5,CASSLGVSGRPKGPQYF,TGTGCCAGCAGCTTAGGGGTTAGCGGGAGGCCCAAGGGGCCCCAGTACTTC
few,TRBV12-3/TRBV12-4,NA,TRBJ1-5,CASSETWDQPQHF,TGTGCCAGCAGTGAAACATGGGATCAGCCCCAGCATTTT
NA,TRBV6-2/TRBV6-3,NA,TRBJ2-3,CASKEQPGTDTQYF,TGTGCCAGCAAAGAACAACCAGGGACAGATACGCAGTATTTT
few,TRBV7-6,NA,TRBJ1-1,CASSLEPGRVDNTEAFF,TGTGCCAGCAGCTTAGAACCGGGGAGGGTTGATAACACTGAAGCTTTCTTT
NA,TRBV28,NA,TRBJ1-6,CASTLGLSPLHF,TGTGCCAGCACCCTGGGACTTTCACCCCTCCACTTT
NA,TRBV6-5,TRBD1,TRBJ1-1,CASSYRSGQTNTEAFF,TGTGCCAGCAGTTATCGGTCGGGACAGACGAACACTGAAGCTTTCTTT
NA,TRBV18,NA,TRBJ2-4,CASSPPGGAPKKNIQYF,TGTGCCAGCTCACCACCAGGTGGGGCCCCAAAGAAAAACATTCAGTACTTC
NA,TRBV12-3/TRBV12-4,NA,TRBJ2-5,CASSWTFQETQYF,TGTGCCAGCAGTTGGACGTTCCAAGAGACCCAGTACTTC
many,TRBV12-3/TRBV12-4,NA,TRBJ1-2,CASSLGGPGGYTF,TGTGCCAGCAGTTTAGGGGGGCCGGGAGGCTACACCTTC
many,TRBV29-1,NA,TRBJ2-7,CSVEHRDEQYF,TGCAGCGTTGAGCACAGGGACGAGCAGTACTTC
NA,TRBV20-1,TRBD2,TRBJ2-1,CSARGGGRAPEQFF,TGCAGTGCTAGAGGGGGCGGGAGGGCCCCTGAGCAGTTCTTC
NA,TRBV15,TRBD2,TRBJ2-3,CATSRDRASGRDTQYF,TGTGCCACCAGCAGAGATAGGGCTAGCGGGAGAGATACGCAGTATTTT
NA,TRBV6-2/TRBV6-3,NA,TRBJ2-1,CASSYTRRGYNEQFF,TGTGCCAGCAGTTACACCCGTCGTGGCTACAATGAGCAGTTCTTC